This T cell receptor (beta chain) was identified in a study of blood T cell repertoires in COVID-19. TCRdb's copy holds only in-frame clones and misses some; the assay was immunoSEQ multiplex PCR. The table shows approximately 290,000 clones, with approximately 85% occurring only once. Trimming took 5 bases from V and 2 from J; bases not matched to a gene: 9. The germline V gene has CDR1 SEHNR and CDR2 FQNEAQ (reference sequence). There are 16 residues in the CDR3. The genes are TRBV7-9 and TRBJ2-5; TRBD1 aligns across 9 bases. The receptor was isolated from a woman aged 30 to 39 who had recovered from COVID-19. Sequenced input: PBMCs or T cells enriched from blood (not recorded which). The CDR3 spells CASSGTGQGSQETQYF. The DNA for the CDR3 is TGTGCCAGCAGCGGGACAGGGCAGGGCTCGCAAGAGACCCAGTACTTC.